These 26 T cell receptor beta chains came from one sample sequenced in a study of T-cell memory formation after mild COVID-19. A single record per CDR3 protein comes from TCRdb applying MiXCR to the 5' RACE reads. The sample has approximately 250,000 distinct CDR3 sequences, approximately 15% seen once. Sequencing used PBMCs or a T cell subset sorted from them (not recorded which). All receptors derive from an adult woman who had mild COVID-19 (a few samples of this study predate the infection). Cell type and time point are not known.

This clonotype showed up just a few times. V gene TRBV29-1 combines with J gene TRBJ1-2; no firm D call. The CDR3 contains 15 residues. V lost 4 bases and J 3 bases, leaving 18 bases between the germline ends. Germline V gives CDR1 SQVTM, CDR2 ANQGSEA. CDR3 sequence: CSVAGRQSRDYGYTF. The CDR3 coding sequence is TGCAGCGTTGCTGGCCGCCAGTCAAGGGACTATGGCTACACCTTC.

Only one count was recorded for this clonotype. This rearrangement joins TRBV7-9 to TRBJ1-1; D gene uncertain. Trimming shortened V by 1 base and J by 8 bases, and 17 bases separated the two germline ends. In germline, CDR1 is SEHNR, CDR2 FQNEAQ (reference sequence). The CDR3 spans 15 residues. The CDR3 DNA reads as TGTGCCAGCAGCTTAGTATTGATTTTGGAGCGAGAAGCTTTCTTT. Translating gives CASSLVLILEREAFF.

The V and J genes are TRBV18 and TRBJ2-5; a weak D match, TRBD1 (6 bases). The germline V gene has CDR1 KGHSH and CDR2 LQKENI. There are 15 residues in the CDR3. Trimming left V 6 bases short and J 2 bases short, with 16 bases between. Here the CDR3 reads CASSSNQGQQETQYF. The DNA for the CDR3 is TGTGCCAGCTCTTCCAACCAGGGACAACAAGAGACCCAGTACTTC.

This clonotype was detected only a few times. The chain combines TRBV27 with TRBJ1-4; TRBD1 matches 9 bases. Per germline, CDR1 MNHEY and CDR2 SMNVEV (reference sequence). V was pared by 8 bases and J by 7 bases, with 8 bases of the junction left unmatched. CDR3 length equals 14 residues. CDR3 loop: CASRLQGASEKLFF. The CDR3 DNA sequence: TGTGCCAGCCGCTTACAGGGGGCCTCTGAAAAACTGTTTTTT. Drawing the rest from reference TRBV27 and TRBJ1-4, the complete variable domain is EAQVTQNPRYLITVTGKKLTVTCSQNMNHEYMSWYRQDPGLGLRQIYYSMNVEVTDKGDVPEGYKVSRKEKRNFPLILESPSPNQTSLYFCASRLQGASEKLFFGSGTQLSVL.

A few counts support this clonotype. This rearrangement joins TRBV6-5 to TRBJ1-1; D is perhaps TRBD1 (5 bases). The CDR3 is 13 residues long. Trimming left V 3 bases short and J 5 bases short, with 10 bases between. Germline-derived CDR1 and CDR2 are MNHEY and SVGAGI. CDR3 sequence: CASSYGGGTEAFF. CDR3 nucleotides: TGTGCCAGCAGTTATGGGGGGGGGACTGAAGCTTTCTTT.

This clonotype was counted only a few times. The J gene is TRBJ2-1, the V gene TRBV24-1; D ambiguous. V shed 6 bases and J shed 2 bases, with 13 bases lying between them. This CDR3 has 15 amino acids. From germline, CDR1 is KGHDR and CDR2 SFDVKD. CDR3 residues: CATSKGRGPYNEQFF. In nucleotides, the CDR3 is TGTGCCACCAGTAAGGGCAGAGGCCCCTACAATGAGCAGTTCTTC.

This clonotype was counted only a few times. V gene TRBV7-2 combines with J gene TRBJ1-5, with D possibly TRBD1 on 6 matching bases. Germline CDR1 and CDR2: SGHTA and FQGNSA. There are 16 residues in the CDR3. With 0 bases removed from V and 3 bases from J, the gap between germline ends came to 12 bases. The CDR3 spells CASSLAGRGNNQPQHF. The CDR3 DNA reads as TGTGCCAGCAGCTTAGCGGGTAGGGGGAACAATCAGCCCCAGCATTTT.

The rearrangement links TRBV3-1 to TRBJ1-1; D is unresolved. Deletions cut 1 base from V and 0 bases from J, with 3 bases between. The CDR3 is 13 amino acids. Germline V gene sequence: CDR1 LGHDT, CDR2 YNNKEL (reference sequence). This CDR3 is CASSQALNTEAFF. The CDR3 DNA follows: TGTGCCAGCAGCCAAGCCTTGAACACTGAAGCTTTCTTT.

This clonotype has only a few counts. V is TRBV5-1 and J is TRBJ2-5; TRBD1 is a possible D gene (6 bases). The CDR3 length is 15 residues. The ends were cut back, 4 bases at V and 3 bases at J, with 16 bases in the middle. Germline V gene data show CDR1 as SGHRS and CDR2 as YFSETQ. This chain's CDR3 is CASSPQTTGKETQYF. DNA of the CDR3: TGCGCCAGCAGCCCACAGACCACAGGGAAAGAGACCCAGTACTTC.

This clonotype was found many times. The chain employs TRBV7-3 and TRBJ2-5, with 14 bases matching TRBD2. The germline V gene encodes CDR1 SGHTA and CDR2 FQGTGA. V was pared by 4 bases and J by 2 bases, with 0 bases of the junction left unmatched. The CDR3 runs to 15 residues. The CDR3 DNA reads as TGTGCCAGCAGCTGGACTAGCGGGGGGCAAGAGACCCAGTACTTC. Translation: CASSWTSGGQETQYF.

Only a few counts were recorded for this clonotype. This CDR3 reads CASSRGSGNQPQHF. For the CDR3, the DNA is TGTGCCAGCAGCCGGGGGAGCGGCAATCAGCCCCAGCATTTT. The V and J genes are TRBV7-8 and TRBJ1-5; D may be TRBD1 (5 bases). The germline CDR1 and CDR2 sequences are SGHVS and FQNEAQ. CDR3 length: 14 amino acids. V was cut by 5 bases and J by 2 bases, with 10 bases left in between.

This clonotype was seen only a few times. A read error may account for a junction end that differs from germline. This chain connects TRBV7-9 to TRBJ1-2; D is undetermined. The CDR3 spans 13 residues. Germline assignment: CDR1 SEHNR and CDR2 FQNEAQ (reference sequence). CDR3 nucleotides: TGTGCCAGCAACTTAGGGTCCGAGGATGGCTACACCTTC. Translating gives CASNLGSEDGYTF.

This clonotype appeared many times. The genes are TRBV20-1 and TRBJ2-7; 7 positions match TRBD1. There are 18 residues in the CDR3. Germline CDR1 is DFQATT and CDR2 is SNEGSKA (reference sequence). J lost 0 bases, V lost 0 bases, and 14 bases had no gene match. The CDR3 nucleotides are TGCAGTGCTAGAGACCGATATAGGGGACAGATTAGCTCCTACGAGCAGTACTTC. It specifies CSARDRYRGQISSYEQYF.

This clonotype has just a few counts. V usage is TRBV5-5 and J usage is TRBJ2-1, with TRBD2 identical over 12 bases. The junction had 9 bases not matched to a gene; V was cut back by 0 bases and J by 8 bases. The CDR3 length is 17 residues. Germline assignment: CDR1 SGHKS and CDR2 YYEKEE (reference sequence). The chain's CDR3 is CASSLGQSSGGADEQFF. CDR3 coding DNA: TGTGCCAGCAGCTTGGGCCAATCTAGCGGGGGGGCCGATGAGCAGTTCTTC.

This clonotype has more than one count but fewer than ten. V gene TRBV6-1 combines with J gene TRBJ1-1; 7 bases are shared with TRBD1. CDR1 is MNHNS and CDR2 is SASEGT in the germline V gene. The junction had 10 bases not matched to a gene; V was cut back by 11 bases and J by 1 base. CDR3 length equals 14 residues. CDR3 DNA sequence: TGTGCCTTGAAAGGACAGGACACGAACACTGAAGCTTTCTTT. It is translated as CALKGQDTNTEAFF.

The chain is built from TRBV10-3 and TRBJ1-2, with 8 positions matching TRBD1. CDR1 ENHRY and CDR2 SYGVKD come from the germline V gene. V lost 1 base and J lost 2; bases outside the gene matches: 3. CDR3 size: 15 residues. As DNA, the CDR3 is TGTGCCATCAGTGAGTTCGGACAGGGAAACTATGGCTACACCTTC. This gives the protein CAISEFGQGNYGYTF.

The chain combines TRBV20-1 with TRBJ2-6; the D is unclear. From germline, CDR1 is DFQATT and CDR2 SNEGSKA (reference sequence). Trimming removed 0 bases at V and 1 base at J, with 7 bases between. This CDR3 contains 15 residues. This CDR3 is CSARDTWSGANVLTF. As DNA, the CDR3 is TGCAGTGCTAGAGACACGTGGTCTGGGGCCAACGTCCTGACTTTC.

This clonotype was seen a few times. The genes are TRBV24-1 and TRBJ2-3; D not certain. V was shortened by 2 bases and J by 4 bases, with 9 bases between the two germline ends. Germline V gives CDR1 KGHDR, CDR2 SFDVKD. The CDR3 sequence is 14 residues long. The CDR3 spells CATSDWVNPDTQYF. The CDR3, as DNA: TGTGCCACCAGTGATTGGGTAAACCCAGATACGCAGTATTTT.

V gene TRBV4-2 combines with J gene TRBJ2-3; D is unclear. CDR1 is LGHNA, CDR2 YNFKEQ, per germline. This CDR3 is 15 amino acids long. Trimming took off 4 bases at V and 4 bases at J, with 15 bases between the two ends. The CDR3 here is CASSPSEIQPDTQYF. The CDR3 DNA reads TGTGCCAGCAGCCCCTCCGAGATTCAACCAGATACGCAGTATTTT.

The chain combines TRBV2 with TRBJ1-1; 8 bases are shared with TRBD1. The V gene's germline CDR1 is SNHLY and CDR2 FYNNEI. Trimming at V came to 7 bases and at J to 5 bases, leaving 9 bases not matched to a gene. The CDR3 runs 14 residues. The CDR3 sequence: CASILDRVGTEAFF. CDR3 sequence (DNA): TGTGCCAGCATCCTGGACAGGGTGGGAACTGAAGCTTTCTTT.

CDR3 coding DNA: TGCAGCGTTGTGCAAGGGGTCACTGAAGCTTTCTTT. Protein product: CSVVQGVTEAFF. This sequence joins TRBV29-1 and TRBJ1-1, with D maybe TRBD1 (5 bases). Trimming pared 4 bases from V and 4 bases from J, leaving 10 bases between. This CDR3 contains 12 residues. Per germline, CDR1 SQVTM and CDR2 ANQGSEA.

This clonotype has just a few counts. The rearrangement links TRBV10-3 to TRBJ1-2; D is ambiguous. The CDR3 covers 13 residues. The V end lost 3 bases, the J end lost 2 bases, and 7 bases lay between the germline ends. The V gene's germline CDR1 is ENHRY and CDR2 SYGVKD. The CDR3, as DNA: TGTGCCATCAGTGATGGGCGCAACTATGGCTACACCTTC. Encoded protein: CAISDGRNYGYTF.

The chain combines TRBV4-2 with TRBJ2-5, with 8 nucleotides matching TRBD2. V trimming: 0 bases; J trimming: 5 bases; junction bases outside the gene matches: 14. This CDR3 is built from 18 residues. In germline, CDR1 is LGHNA, CDR2 YNFKEQ. CDR3 region: CASSQELIAGPLGETQYF. In DNA form, the CDR3 reads TGTGCCAGCAGCCAAGAACTAATAGCGGGACCGTTGGGCGAGACCCAGTACTTC.

The chain couples TRBV20-1 to TRBJ1-2; D gene unclear. Germline CDR1 is DFQATT and CDR2 is SNEGSKA (reference sequence). Trimming stripped 2 bases from V and 5 bases from J, with 12 bases between. The CDR3 loop spans 13 amino acids. The CDR3 loop is CSARQDLDYGYTF. CDR3 bases: TGCAGTGCTAGACAGGACTTAGATTATGGCTACACCTTC.

This clonotype turned up a few times. This sequence joins TRBV16 and TRBJ1-1; perhaps TRBD1 as D (6 bases). The length of the CDR3 is 14 residues. The V end was cut by 2 bases, the J end by 10 bases, with 17 bases between. CDR1 is KGHSY, CDR2 FQNENV, per germline. In DNA form, the CDR3 reads TGTGCCAGCAGCCAAGGAAAATCAGGGGTACCAGCTTTCTTT. It translates to CASSQGKSGVPAFF. The full variable domain, in which reference TRBV16 and TRBJ1-1 provide the parts outside the CDR3, is GEEVAQTPKHLVRGEGQKAKLYCAPIKGHSYVFWYQQVLKNEFKFLISFQNENVFDETGMPKERFSAKCLPNSPCSLEIQATKLEDSAVYFCASSQGKSGVPAFFGQGTRLTVV.

This sequence joins TRBV6-2 or TRBV6-3 and TRBJ2-1, with D unresolved. CDR3 size: 15 residues. In germline, CDR1 is MNHEY, CDR2 SVGEGT. V gave up 2 bases and J gave up 5 bases, with 13 bases separating them. CDR3 sequence reads: CASSYPPIGNNEQFF. The CDR3 bases are TGTGCCAGCAGTTACCCCCCGATAGGAAACAATGAGCAGTTCTTC.